This T cell receptor beta chain was profiled in a study of technical replicates of blood from a handful of donors. The repertoire was sequenced with immunoSEQ multiplex PCR; TCRdb's copy has only in-frame clones and lacks some. Seen here are over 75,000 clones, about 97% observed once, and the top ten hold 0.29%. The specimen was T cells isolated from PBMCs. The source is a human donor in good health.

Here the CDR3 reads CATSPRSPEKLFF. In DNA form, the CDR3 reads TGTGCCACCAGCCCTAGGAGTCCAGAAAAACTGTTTTTT. This chain uses TRBV15 with TRBJ1-4; D unclear. This CDR3 contains 13 residues. CDR1 is LNHNV, CDR2 YYDKDF, per germline (reference sequence). The V end lost 5 bases, the J end lost 8 bases, and 12 bases lay between the germline ends.